These 12 T cell receptor beta chains share one sample of origin, sequenced in a study of T cell repertoires and HLA-DP antigens. Sequenced by immunoSEQ multiplex PCR; TCRdb stores in-frame clones only, minus some. The table lists over 60,000 clones, around four fifths of them singletons, with about 1.6% in the top ten. These receptors have no known antigen. Sequenced sample: CD4+ T cells from PBMCs. These receptors came from a man in his sixties in good health and CMV-seronegative.

The chain links TRBV6-5 to TRBJ1-1; perhaps TRBD1 as D (6 bases). Germline CDR1 and CDR2: MNHEY and SVGAGI. The CDR3 length is 14 residues. V shed 5 bases and J shed 5 bases, with 15 bases lying between them. The CDR3 DNA sequence: TGTGCCAGCAGTCCCAGGACAGAAGTGACTGAAGCTTTCTTT. This sequence encodes CASSPRTEVTEAFF.

The chain joins TRBV6-5 to TRBJ2-1; 11 bases line up with TRBD2. With V trimmed by 2 bases and J by 9 bases, 9 bases remained unmatched. This CDR3 is 16 amino acids long. Per the germline V gene, CDR1 is MNHEY and CDR2 is SVGAGI. The CDR3 bases are TGTGCCAGCAGTTACCGAAATAGCGGGAGGGCCATTGAGCAGTTCTTC. Translating it yields CASSYRNSGRAIEQFF.

This rearrangement joins TRBV12-5 to TRBJ1-1, with a tentative D call TRBD1 (5 bases). V was pared by 4 bases and J by 5 bases, with 17 bases between. CDR1 and CDR2 (germline): LGHNT, FRNRAP. CDR3 size: 15 residues. CDR3 protein: CASGSGPRPWTEAFF. The CDR3 DNA reads TGTGCTAGTGGTTCGGGACCTAGACCGTGGACTGAAGCTTTCTTT.

The J gene is TRBJ2-5, the V gene TRBV9; the D call may be TRBD1 or TRBD2 (7 bases each). This CDR3 spans 16 amino acids. CDR1 is SGDLS, CDR2 YYNGEE, per germline. V lost 0 bases and J 4 bases, leaving 16 bases between the germline ends. The CDR3 loop reads CASSVAQGGAGETQYF. Written as DNA, the CDR3 is TGTGCCAGCAGCGTAGCTCAGGGGGGGGCCGGAGAGACCCAGTACTTC.

The chain recombines TRBV7-2 with TRBJ2-3; no firm D call. This CDR3 contains 14 residues. Trimming cost V 1 base and J 3 bases, with 8 bases left between them. Per the germline V gene, CDR1 is SGHTA and CDR2 is FQGNSA. The chain's CDR3 is CASSLVAGTDTQYF. CDR3 bases: TGTGCCAGCAGCTTAGTCGCTGGAACAGATACGCAGTATTTT.

The chain recombines TRBV5-6 with TRBJ1-3; D not resolved. This CDR3 comprises 12 residues. V lost 7 bases, J lost 0 bases, and 5 bases lay in between. Germline V gives CDR1 SGHDT, CDR2 YYEEEE. CDR3 amino acids: CASAVSGNTIYF. CDR3 sequence (DNA): TGTGCCAGCGCCGTCTCTGGAAACACCATATATTTT. The variable domain in full, completed from reference TRBV5-6 and TRBJ1-3, reads DAGVTQSPTHLIKTRGQQVTLRCSPKSGHDTVSWYQQALGQGPQFIFQYYEEEERQRGNFPDRFSGHQFPNYSSELNVNALLLGDSALYLCASAVSGNTIYFGEGSWLTVV.

In its sample, this clone was seen a few times. The chain joins TRBV11-2 to TRBJ1-6, with D perhaps TRBD1 (6 bases). V gave up 2 bases and J gave up 6 bases, with 11 bases separating them. This CDR3 has 15 amino acids. Per the germline V gene, CDR1 is SGHAT and CDR2 is FQNNGV. As DNA, the CDR3 is TGTGCCAGCAGCTTATTGAAGGGGGGTAATTCACCCCTCCACTTT. Translation gives CASSLLKGGNSPLHF.

The CDR3: CASSVDSSSGANVLTF. For the CDR3, the DNA is TGTGCCAGTAGTGTCGACAGTAGCTCTGGGGCCAACGTCCTGACTTTC. The V and J genes are TRBV19 and TRBJ2-6, with D maybe TRBD1 (5 bases). The CDR3 consists of 16 residues. Looked up from germline, CDR1 is LNHDA and CDR2 is SQIVND (reference sequence). The germline V and J ends were trimmed by 5 bases and 0 bases, with 11 bases remaining between them.

This clone counts as medium-sized. CDR3 DNA: TGTGCCAGCAGCGGACTAGGGAGGAACACCGGGGAGCTGTTTTTT. This gives the protein CASSGLGRNTGELFF. The chain links TRBV13 to TRBJ2-2; 7 bases agree with TRBD2. V was pared by 5 bases and J by 1 base, with 4 bases of the junction left unmatched. Germline CDR1 is PRHDT and CDR2 is FYEKMQ (reference sequence). The CDR3 spans 15 residues.

The J gene is TRBJ2-1, the V gene TRBV5-4, with D tentatively TRBD1 or TRBD2 (6 bases each). This CDR3 is built from 17 residues. Germline V gene sequence: CDR1 SGHNT, CDR2 YYREEE (reference sequence). Trimming pared 4 bases from V and 2 bases from J, leaving 19 bases between. CDR3 in DNA: TGTGCCAGCAGCACTCCTCGAGGGGGGTATCCCTACAATGAGCAGTTCTTC. It translates to CASSTPRGGYPYNEQFF.

This sequence joins TRBV4-3 and TRBJ1-4; 8 nucleotides agree with TRBD1. Trimming removed 0 bases from V and 4 bases from J; junction bases left unmatched: 7. The germline gives CDR1 LGHNA, CDR2 YSLEER. The CDR3 loop spans 17 amino acids. CDR3 DNA: TGCGCCAGCAGCCAAGATGGGCAGGGGGCTTATAATGAAAAACTGTTTTTT. Translation: CASSQDGQGAYNEKLFF.

The chain links TRBV5-1 to TRBJ2-1, with TRBD2 matching 8 bases. The V segment lost 5 bases and the J segment 0 bases; nucleotides outside the gene matches: 4. This CDR3 has 15 amino acids. CDR1 and CDR2 (germline): SGHRS, YFSETQ. The CDR3 is CASSIAGNSYNEQFF. For the CDR3, the DNA is TGCGCCAGCAGTATAGCGGGAAACTCCTACAATGAGCAGTTCTTC. The complete variable domain, with remaining parts taken from reference TRBV5-1 and TRBJ2-1, reads KAGVTQTPRYLIKTRGQQVTLSCSPISGHRSVSWYQQTPGQGLQFLFEYFSETQRNKGNFPGRFSGRQFSNSRSEMNVSTLELGDSALYLCASSIAGNSYNEQFFGPGTRLTVL.